Each of the 27 T cell receptor beta chains below was sequenced from the same sample in a study of siplizumab effects on memory and regulatory T cells (dated by TCRdb to between 2018 and 2021). The library was obtained by the immunoSEQ multiplex PCR assay. TCRdb holds this immuneACCESS table with in-frame rearrangements only. Some clones are missing; in checked studies, unresolved V genes explain under half, and the rest has no known cause. This sample lists approximately 100,000 clones; over 90% were detected once. About 12% of the sample rests with the top ten. The sample was non-Treg CD4+ T cells sorted from blood. The cell subset or site label for this specimen denotes: FACS-sorted unstimulated CD4+ non-regulatory T cells. These receptors originate from a human donor in good health.

This clone was seen a few times. This chain joins TRBV7-3 and TRBJ2-1, with D maybe TRBD2 (5 bases). Deletions cut 2 bases from V and 4 bases from J, with 12 bases between. The germline V gene has CDR1 SGHTA and CDR2 FQGTGA. The CDR3 runs to 15 residues. The CDR3 DNA follows: TGTGCCAGCAGCTTAGGGAGCCCGGGGTACAATGAGCAGTTCTTC. Residues: CASSLGSPGYNEQFF.

The gene calls are TRBV5-1 and TRBJ1-1; a possible D gene is TRBD1 (5 bases). The germline gives CDR1 SGHRS, CDR2 YFSETQ. CDR3 length: 16 amino acids. Deletions cut 3 bases from V and 0 bases from J, with 15 bases between. The CDR3 DNA follows: TGCGCCAGCAGCTCTCAGGGAGGGAATATGAACACTGAAGCTTTCTTT. This codes for CASSSQGGNMNTEAFF.

The chain joins TRBV5-4 to TRBJ2-1, with D tentatively TRBD2 (6 bases). V was cut by 0 bases and J by 8 bases, with 12 bases left in between. Germline V lookup: CDR1 SGHNT, CDR2 YYREEE (reference sequence). The CDR3 is 14 amino acids. Here the CDR3 reads CASSLAGRGHEQFF. The CDR3 DNA is TGTGCCAGCAGCTTGGCCGGGAGAGGACATGAGCAGTTCTTC.

The chain recombines TRBV11-3 with TRBJ2-1; TRBD2 might be the D (6 bases). The germline V and J ends were trimmed by 0 bases and 0 bases, with 12 bases remaining between them. CDR3 length: 17 residues. Germline-derived CDR1 and CDR2 are SGHNT and YENEEA. CDR3 region: CASSLDLGGTSYNEQFF. The CDR3 region has the DNA TGTGCCAGCAGCTTAGACTTGGGCGGGACCTCCTACAATGAGCAGTTCTTC. The variable domain in full, completed from reference TRBV11-3 and TRBJ2-1, reads EAGVVQSPRYKIIEKKQPVAFWCNPISGHNTLYWYLQNLGQGPELLIRYENEEAVDDSQLPKDRFSAERLKGVDSTLKIQPAELGDSAVYLCASSLDLGGTSYNEQFFGPGTRLTVL.

The chain is built from TRBV6-5 and TRBJ2-1; tentatively, D is TRBD1 or TRBD2 (6 bases each). Germline values: CDR1 MNHEY, CDR2 SVGAGI. The CDR3 runs to 12 residues. V was pared by 6 bases and J by 5 bases, with 8 bases between. DNA for the CDR3: TGTGCCAGCAGCCGGGGGCACAATGAGCAGTTCTTC. Translated, it gives CASSRGHNEQFF.

The genes are TRBV27 and TRBJ2-7, with a weak D call TRBD2 (5 bases). Germline V CDR1 and CDR2: MNHEY, SMNVEV (reference sequence). Trimming removed 6 bases at V and 0 bases at J, with 9 bases between. This CDR3 comprises 13 residues. This CDR3 is CASRWEPSYEQYF. CDR3 DNA sequence: TGTGCCAGCAGATGGGAGCCCTCCTACGAGCAGTACTTC.

The rearrangement links TRBV28 to TRBJ1-2; 7 nucleotides agree with TRBD1. The CDR3 runs 15 residues. The germline V gene encodes CDR1 MDHEN and CDR2 SYDVKM. The V and J ends lost 1 base and 1 base, in that order; junction bases with no gene match: 3. The CDR3 sequence: CASSLSQGVNYGYTF. CDR3 DNA: TGTGCCAGCAGTTTATCTCAGGGGGTTAACTATGGCTACACCTTC.

The chain employs TRBV2 and TRBJ2-3, with 12 nucleotides matching TRBD2. V shed 5 bases and J 6 bases; nucleotides not matched to a gene: 3. CDR1 and CDR2 from the germline V gene are SNHLY and FYNNEI. The CDR3 is made up of 14 amino acids. The DNA for the CDR3 is TGTGCCAGCAGTCTAGCGGGAGGGGGGGATACGCAGTATTTT. It codes for CASSLAGGGDTQYF.

The V and J genes are TRBV12-5 and TRBJ2-1; unclear D gene. The CDR3 has 15 amino acids. Germline values: CDR1 LGHNT, CDR2 FRNRAP. Trimming left V 0 bases short and J 7 bases short, with 13 bases between. The CDR3: CASGLVSAGRNEQFF. The CDR3 coding sequence is TGTGCTAGTGGTTTGGTATCAGCAGGTCGGAATGAGCAGTTCTTC.

V usage is TRBV18 and J usage is TRBJ2-7, with 9 bases lining up with TRBD1. The CDR3 covers 15 residues. In germline, CDR1 is KGHSH, CDR2 LQKENI. With 1 base clipped from V and 2 bases from J, the junction kept 3 bases outside the gene matches. The CDR3 DNA follows: TGTGCCAGCTCACCACGGGACAGGGAGACCTACGAGCAGTACTTC. Protein: CASSPRDRETYEQYF.

The V and J genes are TRBV21-1 and TRBJ2-5; whether TRBD2, the table's D call, matches the DNA was not checked. TRBV21-1 is reported as a pseudogene. This CDR3 has 16 amino acids. As DNA, the CDR3 is TGTGCCAGCAGCAAACTGACGGCGGGAAGCAAAGAGACCCAGTACTTC. Its protein is CASSKLTAGSKETQYF.

CDR3 DNA sequence: TGTGCCAGCAGTTACAAAGGTAGTCAGCCCCAGCATTTT. Translating gives CASSYKGSQPQHF. The V and J genes are TRBV6-5 and TRBJ1-5; D call uncertain. CDR1 is MNHEY and CDR2 is SVGAGI in the germline V gene. The V end lost 2 bases, the J end lost 6 bases, and 8 bases lay between the germline ends. The CDR3 is made up of 13 amino acids.

This chain uses TRBV7-3 with TRBJ2-2, with 9 bases that match TRBD1. Per germline, CDR1 SGHTA and CDR2 FQGTGA. The CDR3 runs 15 residues. The V segment lost 5 bases and the J segment 3 bases; nucleotides outside the gene matches: 4. The CDR3 protein is CASSPQGAHTGELFF. CDR3 coding DNA: TGTGCCAGCAGCCCACAGGGGGCCCACACCGGGGAGCTGTTTTTT.

This chain connects TRBV19 to TRBJ2-7; 8 bases align to TRBD2. CDR3 size: 15 residues. The germline V gene has CDR1 LNHDA and CDR2 SQIVND (reference sequence). With 3 bases clipped from V and 1 base from J, the junction kept 5 bases outside the gene matches. Here the CDR3 reads CASSIAASGSYEQYF. DNA of the CDR3: TGTGCCAGTAGTATTGCGGCTAGCGGGTCCTACGAGCAGTACTTC.

The chain couples TRBV28 to TRBJ2-7, with 11 nucleotides matching TRBD2. V lost 7 bases, J lost 2 bases, and 7 bases stayed unmatched. The CDR3 extends over 15 amino acids. The V gene's germline CDR1 is MDHEN and CDR2 SYDVKM. CDR3 region: CASTSTSGVTYEQYF. CDR3 DNA: TGTGCCAGCACATCGACTAGCGGGGTTACCTACGAGCAGTACTTC.

The chain joins TRBV7-9 to TRBJ2-1; D is tentatively TRBD1 or TRBD2 (5 bases each). The germline V and J ends were trimmed by 5 bases and 8 bases, with 16 bases remaining between them. The CDR3 loop spans 14 amino acids. Germline CDR1 reads SEHNR; CDR2 reads FQNEAQ (reference sequence). This CDR3 is CASSPFTGAHEQFF. CDR3 nucleotides: TGTGCCAGCAGCCCGTTCACCGGGGCCCATGAGCAGTTCTTC.

The chain links TRBV5-1 to TRBJ1-2, with TRBD1 as a possible D gene (5 bases). CDR1 is SGHRS and CDR2 is YFSETQ in the germline V gene. Trimming shortened V by 5 bases and J by 4 bases, and 12 bases separated the two germline ends. This CDR3 is 13 amino acids long. The CDR3 sequence: CASSLGVSYGYTF. CDR3 coding DNA: TGCGCCAGCAGTCTGGGGGTGAGCTATGGCTACACCTTC.

V is TRBV28 and J is TRBJ2-7; D call uncertain. With 7 bases removed from V and 4 bases from J, the gap between germline ends came to 5 bases. The CDR3 is 10 amino acids. The germline CDR1 and CDR2 sequences are MDHEN and SYDVKM. CDR3 sequence reads: CASIGYEQYF. CDR3 DNA sequence: TGTGCCAGCATAGGTTACGAGCAGTACTTC.

V is TRBV30 and J is TRBJ1-3; D call uncertain. This CDR3 has 14 residues. Germline V gene sequence: CDR1 GTSNPN, CDR2 SVGIG (reference sequence). V lost 2 bases, J lost 0 bases, and 8 bases lay in between. This CDR3 reads CAWSLGSSGNTIYF. CDR3 nucleotides: TGTGCCTGGAGTTTAGGGAGCTCTGGAAACACCATATATTTT.

In DNA, the CDR3 is TGTGCCAGCTCACCGGTTCAGGGGTCCGAAAACATTCAGTACTTC. Protein sequence: CASSPVQGSENIQYF. The chain joins TRBV18 to TRBJ2-4; possibly TRBD1 for D (6 bases). The length of the CDR3 is 15 residues. Germline CDR1 reads KGHSH; CDR2 reads LQKENI. Trimming removed 3 bases from V and 5 bases from J, with 14 bases in between.

This chain joins TRBV6-5 and TRBJ1-4, with no clear D. Germline V gives CDR1 MNHEY, CDR2 SVGAGI. The CDR3 has 13 residues. The ends were cut back, 4 bases at V and 5 bases at J, with 8 bases in the middle. CDR3: CASSLDLNEKLFF. CDR3 sequence (DNA): TGTGCCAGCAGTTTGGACCTAAATGAAAAACTGTTTTTT.

V is TRBV29-1 and J is TRBJ2-3, with TRBD2 identical over 9 bases. The ends lost 8 bases at V and 7 bases at J; junction bases unmatched: 19. The CDR3 sequence is 16 residues long. The germline V gene encodes CDR1 SQVTM and CDR2 ANQGSEA. The CDR3 sequence is CSPWRREGQFTYTQYF. The CDR3, as DNA: TGCAGCCCCTGGCGGCGGGAGGGCCAGTTTACGTATACGCAGTATTTT.

This clone is a singleton in its sample. This sequence joins TRBV15 and TRBJ2-1, with D perhaps TRBD2 (6 bases). The CDR3 is 14 residues long. The germline V gene has CDR1 LNHNV and CDR2 YYDKDF (reference sequence). The V end was cut by 1 base, the J end by 3 bases, with 7 bases between. CDR3 loop: CATSRGLDYNEQFF. CDR3 bases: TGTGCCACCAGCAGAGGACTAGACTACAATGAGCAGTTCTTC.

The chain employs TRBV19 and TRBJ2-1; D gene unclear. Per germline, CDR1 LNHDA and CDR2 SQIVND (reference sequence). The CDR3 has 11 amino acids. Trimming removed 6 bases at V and 8 bases at J, with 8 bases between. CDR3 amino acids: CASSTRDEQFF. CDR3 bases: TGTGCCAGTAGCACCCGGGATGAGCAGTTCTTC.

The chain carries TRBV5-1 and TRBJ2-7; no reliable D call. CDR1 is SGHRS and CDR2 is YFSETQ in the germline V gene. Trimming cost V 3 bases and J 1 base, with 11 bases left between them. This CDR3 is built from 14 residues. The CDR3 DNA sequence: TGCGCCAGCAGCTGGCCGGGCCTTTCCTACGAGCAGTACTTC. Protein product: CASSWPGLSYEQYF.

The V call is TRBV15, the J call TRBJ2-7; D might be TRBD2 (5 bases). The CDR3 length is 12 residues. CDR1 is LNHNV and CDR2 is YYDKDF in the germline V gene (reference sequence). Trimming pared 0 bases from V and 7 bases from J, leaving 7 bases between. The CDR3 loop reads CATSRDRGEQYF. The CDR3 DNA follows: TGTGCCACCAGCAGAGATCGAGGGGAGCAGTACTTC.

The CDR3 is CASSPRAGNTGELFF. CDR3 in DNA: TGTGCCAGCAGCCCACGGGCGGGAAACACCGGGGAGCTGTTTTTT. The V gene is TRBV9, the J gene TRBJ2-2, with a tentative D call TRBD2 (6 bases). Trimming took 4 bases from V and 2 from J, leaving 12 bases between them. This CDR3 contains 15 residues. Germline V gene lookup returns CDR1 SGDLS and CDR2 YYNGEE.